These T cell receptor beta chains were read from a single sample in a study of T cell repertoires in cytomegalovirus infection. TCRdb used MiXCR to reprocess the reads, holding one entry per CDR3 protein. The sample has 150,000 or so distinct CDR3 sequences, around 20% seen once. The sequencing input was PBMCs. Every receptor here comes from a human donor in good health (CMV status not recorded). Some clones in this sample may be carry-over from other donors' samples. Both conserved end residues are part of each CDR3. D genes are given only for firm matches. Expanded clones get a size class; other rows say once, few or many, or leave the size out.

-,15,many,TRBJ2-5,TRBV7-2,CASSPPGTVQETQYF,TGTGCCAGCAGCCCCCCCGGGACTGTGCAAGAGACCCAGTACTTC
-,16,many,TRBJ2-5,TRBV7-9,CASSLAGRRVEETQYF,TGTGCCAGCAGCTTAGCCGGACGCAGGGTTGAAGAGACCCAGTACTTC
TRBD2,14,many,TRBJ2-1,TRBV7-6,CASSVGLGVNEQFF,TGTGCCAGCAGCGTCGGACTAGGAGTCAATGAGCAGTTCTTC
-,13,once,TRBJ2-1,TRBV20-1,CSARYQNGNEQFF,TGCAGTGCTAGGTACCAAAACGGGAATGAGCAGTTCTTC
-,15,few,TRBJ1-1,TRBV5-1,CASSLADLLRGEAFF,TGCGCCAGCAGCTTGGCTGACCTATTGAGGGGGGAAGCTTTCTTT
TRBD1,16,-,TRBJ2-7,TRBV28,CASSLVGQGFSYEQYF,TGTGCCAGCAGTTTGGTGGGACAGGGGTTCTCCTACGAGCAGTACTTC
-,13,few,TRBJ2-7,TRBV19,CASSISQGFEQYF,TGTGCCAGTAGTATATCACAGGGTTTCGAGCAGTACTTC
TRBD1,10,few,TRBJ1-1,TRBV29-1,CSAGTGEAFF,TGCAGCGCCGGGACAGGTGAAGCTTTCTTT
-,13,-,TRBJ1-6,TRBV12-3/TRBV12-4,CASTREGPTPLHF,TGTGCCAGCACCCGGGAGGGTCCAACACCCCTCCACTTT
-,14,-,TRBJ2-1,TRBV7-6,CASSTRDFHNEQFF,TGTGCCAGCAGCACCCGGGACTTTCACAATGAGCAGTTCTTC
-,17,-,TRBJ2-6,TRBV2,CASSQKRGFSGANVLTF,TGTGCCAGCAGCCAGAAGAGGGGGTTCTCTGGGGCCAACGTCCTGACTTTC
-,13,many,TRBJ1-1,TRBV7-6,CASSLKVNTEAFF,TGTGCCAGCAGCTTAAAGGTGAACACTGAAGCTTTCTTT
-,13,-,TRBJ2-4,TRBV20-1,CSARGWAKNIQYF,TGCAGTGCTAGAGGGTGGGCCAAAAACATTCAGTACTTC
-,14,-,TRBJ1-5,TRBV28,CASSLDQLNRPQHF,TGTGCCAGCAGTTTGGACCAACTCAATCGGCCCCAGCATTTT
-,12,many,TRBJ2-3,TRBV7-2,CASSLAWDTQYF,TGTGCCAGCAGCTTAGCTTGGGATACGCAGTATTTT
TRBD2,15,many,TRBJ2-3,TRBV7-2,CASSTPGLDTDTQYF,TGTGCCAGCAGCACCCCTGGACTAGACACAGATACGCAGTATTTT